This record looks at one T cell receptor beta chain sequence and its context. What it recognizes is unknown. Germline-derived CDR1 and CDR2 are SGHTA and FQGTGA. There are 15 residues in the CDR3. Trimming removed 5 bases from V and 1 base from J; junction bases left unmatched: 4. Without exception, sorted populations had purity beyond 95%. These data are taken from a study of beta chain features in type 1 diabetes. Across the whole study: The study examined roughly 110,000,000 sorted cells across all samples.

TCRB transcripts that were expressed got sequenced, as all of the isolated RNA had been reverse transcribed. The study sequenced naive, central memory and regulatory T cell samples to an average of roughly 3.8 million reads. Assay used: immunoSEQ multiplex PCR; TCRdb lists only in-frame clones, some missing. Of some 270,000 clones in the sample, roughly a tenth were seen once. General observations from the study: Among all four CD4+ subsets, Type 1 diabetes patients had TCRB CDR3s that were moderately but significantly shorter. Since sequencing was performed on cDNA, cells with high TCR expression could be over-represented.

The chain employs TRBV7-3 and TRBJ2-3, with 9 bases identical to TRBD2. The material sequenced was naive CD4+ T cells from blood. The sequence was collected from a man in his thirties or forties with type 1 diabetes. CDR3 in amino acids: CASSPSGMGTDTQYF. CDR3 bases: TGTGCCAGCAGCCCTAGCGGGATGGGCACAGATACGCAGTATTTT.